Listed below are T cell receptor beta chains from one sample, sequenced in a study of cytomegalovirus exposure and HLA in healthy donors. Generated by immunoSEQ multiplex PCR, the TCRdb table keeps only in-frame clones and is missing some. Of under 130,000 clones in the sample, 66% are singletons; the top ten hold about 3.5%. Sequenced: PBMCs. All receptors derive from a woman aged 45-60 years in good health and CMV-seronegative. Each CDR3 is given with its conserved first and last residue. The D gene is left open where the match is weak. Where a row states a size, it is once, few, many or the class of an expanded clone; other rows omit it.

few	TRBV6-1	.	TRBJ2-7	CASSLDSYEQYF	TGTGCCAGCAGCCTCGACAGCTACGAGCAGTACTTC
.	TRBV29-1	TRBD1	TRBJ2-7	CSVKTGTGLVEQYF	TGCAGCGTTAAAACCGGGACAGGATTGGTTGAGCAGTACTTC
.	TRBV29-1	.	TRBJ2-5	CSVDVEGVATQYF	TGCAGCGTTGACGTTGAAGGGGTTGCGACCCAGTACTTC
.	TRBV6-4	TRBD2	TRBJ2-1	CASSTSEPSSYNEQFF	TGTGCCAGCAGTACTAGCGAGCCTAGCTCCTACAATGAGCAGTTCTTC
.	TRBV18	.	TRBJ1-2	CASSPTGIVGYTF	TGTGCCAGCTCACCAACAGGGATAGTTGGCTACACCTTC
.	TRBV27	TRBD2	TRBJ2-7	CASSPLAALAGAPREQYF	TGTGCCAGCAGTCCCCTCGCGGCACTAGCGGGAGCTCCTAGGGAGCAGTACTTC
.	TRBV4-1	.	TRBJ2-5	CASSRGPSKRGGGETQYF	TGCGCCAGCAGCCGAGGGCCTTCAAAGAGAGGGGGGGGAGAGACCCAGTACTTC
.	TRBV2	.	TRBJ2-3	CARGGLVGDTQYF	TGTGCCAGGGGGGGGCTAGTAGGAGATACGCAGTATTTT
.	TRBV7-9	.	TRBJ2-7	CASSPRGSGDTYEQYF	TGTGCCAGCAGCCCACGCGGTTCAGGGGACACCTACGAGCAGTACTTC
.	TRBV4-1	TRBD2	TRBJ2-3	CASSPGLAGGDTQYF	TGCGCCAGCAGCCCGGGACTAGCGGGAGGAGATACGCAGTATTTT
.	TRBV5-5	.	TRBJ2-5	CASSQTLAPQETQYF	TGTGCCAGCAGCCAGACCTTAGCCCCTCAAGAGACCCAGTACTTC
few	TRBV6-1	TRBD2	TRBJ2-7	CALRGGRVEQYF	TGTGCCCTCCGGGGGGGCCGGGTCGAGCAGTACTTC
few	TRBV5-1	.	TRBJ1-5	CASRRGRDQPQHF	TGCGCCAGCAGAAGAGGCAGGGATCAGCCCCAGCATTTT
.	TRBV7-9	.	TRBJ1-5	CASSLSGKNQPQHF	TGTGCCAGCAGCTTATCAGGAAAGAATCAGCCCCAGCATTTT
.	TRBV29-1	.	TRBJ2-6	CSVRAGGSSGANVLTF	TGCAGCGTGAGGGCAGGGGGGAGTTCTGGGGCCAACGTCCTGACTTTC
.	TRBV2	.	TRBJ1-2	CASSIDTAGGYTF	TGTGCCAGCAGTATCGACACGGCCGGAGGCTACACCTTC
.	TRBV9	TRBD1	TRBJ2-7	CASSVGATGGNYEQYF	TGTGCCAGCAGCGTAGGGGCAACAGGGGGCAACTACGAGCAGTACTTC
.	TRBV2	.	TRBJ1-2	CASRAMLNYGYTF	TGTGCCAGCAGAGCCATGCTCAACTATGGCTACACCTTC
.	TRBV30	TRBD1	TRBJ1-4	CAWSVIRGQEEKLFF	TGTGCCTGGAGTGTGATTCGGGGACAGGAGGAAAAACTGTTTTTT
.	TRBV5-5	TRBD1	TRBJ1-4	CASSPSQGARSEKLFF	TGTGCCAGCAGTCCCAGCCAGGGGGCACGGAGTGAAAAACTGTTTTTT
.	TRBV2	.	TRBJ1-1	CASVDLQQNTEAFF	TGTGCCAGCGTCGATTTACAGCAGAACACTGAAGCTTTCTTT
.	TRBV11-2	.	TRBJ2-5	CASSPLTARGTQYF	TGTGCCAGCAGCCCCCTAACAGCTCGGGGGACCCAGTACTTC
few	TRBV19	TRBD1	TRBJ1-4	CASQDRGREKLFF	TGTGCCAGTCAGGACAGGGGGCGTGAAAAACTGTTTTTT
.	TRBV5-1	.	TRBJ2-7	CASSLGDSPYEQYF	TGCGCCAGCAGCTTGGGCGACAGTCCCTACGAGCAGTACTTC
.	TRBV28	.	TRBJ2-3	CASSVITDTQYF	TGTGCCAGCAGTGTCATCACAGATACGCAGTATTTT
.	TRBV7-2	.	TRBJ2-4	CASSTQNIQYF	TGTGCCAGCAGCACACAAAACATTCAGTACTTC
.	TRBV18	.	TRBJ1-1	CASSITGYTEDFF	TGTGCCAGCTCAATTACAGGGTACACTGAAGATTTCTTT
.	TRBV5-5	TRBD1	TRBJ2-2	CASSYGTGGNRGTGELFF	TGTGCCAGCAGTTATGGGACAGGGGGTAACCGAGGCACCGGGGAGCTGTTTTTT
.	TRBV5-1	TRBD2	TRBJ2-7	CASSSGLAPDEQYF	TGCGCCAGCAGCTCGGGACTAGCTCCCGACGAGCAGTACTTC
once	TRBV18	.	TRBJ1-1	CASSPRGGNTEAFF	TGTGCCAGCTCTCCCCGCGGGGGGAACACTGAAGCTTTCTTT
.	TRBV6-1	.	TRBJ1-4	CASSDIGATNEKLFF	TGTGCCAGCAGTGATATAGGGGCTACTAATGAAAAACTGTTTTTT
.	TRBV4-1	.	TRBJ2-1	CASSLFQGVNEQFF	TGCGCCAGCAGCCTGTTTCAGGGCGTGAATGAGCAGTTCTTC
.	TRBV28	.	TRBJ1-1	CASSLTANTEAFF	TGTGCCAGCAGTCTGACAGCGAACACTGAAGCTTTCTTT
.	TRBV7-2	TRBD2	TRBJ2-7	CASSLERDYEQYF	TGTGCCAGCAGCTTAGAGCGGGACTACGAGCAGTACTTC
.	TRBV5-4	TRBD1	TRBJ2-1	CASSLSSGTVSYNEQFF	TGTGCCAGCAGCTTGTCGTCCGGGACAGTCTCCTACAATGAGCAGTTCTTC
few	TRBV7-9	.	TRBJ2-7	CASSSDYSYEQYF	TGTGCCAGCAGCTCGGACTATTCCTACGAGCAGTACTTC
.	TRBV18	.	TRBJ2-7	CASSPRGAEYEQYF	TGTGCCAGCTCACCTCGGGGGGCTGAATACGAGCAGTACTTC
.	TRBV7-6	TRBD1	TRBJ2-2	CASSLQGANTGELFF	TGTGCCAGCAGTTTGCAGGGGGCGAACACCGGGGAGCTGTTTTTT
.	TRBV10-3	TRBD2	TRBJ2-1	CAIRGTSGSRNEQFF	TGTGCCATCAGGGGGACTAGCGGGAGCCGGAATGAGCAGTTCTTC
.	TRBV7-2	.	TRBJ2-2	CASSLESGLGGELFF	TGTGCCAGCAGCTTAGAGTCAGGGCTGGGCGGGGAGCTGTTTTTT
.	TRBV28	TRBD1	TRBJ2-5	CASSSPGRQGQETQYF	TGTGCCAGCAGTTCTCCAGGACGACAGGGGCAAGAGACCCAGTACTTC
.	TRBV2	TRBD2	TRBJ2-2	CASRTGLDTGELFF	TGTGCCAGCAGGACCGGACTAGACACCGGGGAGCTGTTTTTT
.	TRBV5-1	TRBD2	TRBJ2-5	CASSRTSVSSETQYF	TGCGCCAGCAGCCGTACTAGCGTCAGTTCGGAGACCCAGTACTTC
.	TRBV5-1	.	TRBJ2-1	CASRAEAGSLEQFF	TGCGCCAGCAGGGCCGAGGCCGGGAGTCTTGAGCAGTTCTTC
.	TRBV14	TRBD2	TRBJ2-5	CASSLAGGRETQYF	TGTGCCAGCAGTCTAGCGGGAGGGAGAGAGACCCAGTACTTC
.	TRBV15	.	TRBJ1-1	CATRIKQGNTEAFF	TGTGCCACCAGAATAAAACAGGGGAACACTGAAGCTTTCTTT
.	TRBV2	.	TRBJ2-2	CASSTETGELFF	TGTGCCAGCAGTACAGAAACCGGGGAGCTGTTTTTT
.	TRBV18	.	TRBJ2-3	CASSPGLNTDTQYF	TGTGCCAGCTCACCGGGCCTCAACACAGATACGCAGTATTTT
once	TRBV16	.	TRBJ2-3	CASSTISTDTQYF	TGTGCCAGCAGCACAATTAGCACAGATACGCAGTATTTT
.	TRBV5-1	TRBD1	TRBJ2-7	CASSFGQDSYEQYF	TGCGCCAGCAGCTTTGGACAGGATTCCTACGAGCAGTACTTC
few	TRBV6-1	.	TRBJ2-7	CASKDNPYEQYF	TGTGCCAGCAAGGACAACCCCTACGAGCAGTACTTC
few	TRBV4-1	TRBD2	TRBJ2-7	CASSQESTGGYEQYF	TGCGCCAGCAGCCAAGAGAGTACGGGAGGGTACGAGCAGTACTTC
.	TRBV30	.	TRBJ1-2	CAWSVLYGYTF	TGTGCCTGGAGTGTCCTCTATGGCTACACCTTC
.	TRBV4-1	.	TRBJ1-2	CASSQTGPVQGYTF	TGCGCCAGCAGCCAAACAGGGCCGGTCCAAGGCTACACCTTC